Following are 4 T cell receptor beta chains from one sample sequenced in a study of T cell responses to AZD1222 COVID-19 vaccine. The data were produced by immunoSEQ multiplex PCR, yet TCRdb's version contains in-frame clones alone and is incomplete. The sample contains about 160,000 clones, approximately 94% of which appear only once. The input for sequencing was peripheral blood, taken 28 days after the second AZD1222 dose. These receptors originate from an adult who received the AZD1222 COVID-19 vaccine.

The rearrangement links TRBV12-5 to TRBJ1-2, with D possibly being TRBD1 (6 bases). CDR3 length equals 13 residues. Germline lookup yields CDR1 LGHNT and CDR2 FRNRAP. V was clipped by 6 bases and J by 8 bases, with 16 bases between them. CDR3 sequence reads: CASGLTRGNGYTF. The CDR3 DNA sequence: TGTGCTAGTGGCCTCACCAGGGGAAACGGCTACACCTTC.

The rearrangement joins TRBV18 to TRBJ2-3; 7 nucleotides align to TRBD2. The CDR3 is 17 amino acids. J lost 0 bases, V lost 0 bases, and 6 bases had no gene match. The V gene's germline CDR1 is KGHSH and CDR2 LQKENI. This CDR3 reads CASSPPVASGSTDTQYF. The CDR3, as DNA: TGTGCCAGCTCACCACCGGTGGCTAGCGGCAGCACAGATACGCAGTATTTT.

V is TRBV5-1 and J is TRBJ2-3; possible D gene TRBD2, 5 bases. V was shortened by 2 bases and J by 14 bases, with 18 bases between the two germline ends. Looked up from germline, CDR1 is SGHRS and CDR2 is YFSETQ. This CDR3 spans 13 amino acids. The CDR3 DNA is TGCGCCAGCAGCTTAGGTATGACGGACTTGCCGTATTTT. Encoded protein: CASSLGMTDLPYF.

Concerning this clone: Other nucleotide sequences in the sample specify the same CDR3. The genes are TRBV18 and TRBJ1-3; unclear D gene. The germline CDR1 and CDR2 sequences are KGHSH and LQKENI. CDR3 length equals 15 residues. V lost 0 bases, J lost 0 bases, and 6 bases lay in between. The CDR3, as DNA: TGTGCCAGCTCACCACCGCCCGGCTCTGGAAACACCATATATTTT. Protein: CASSPPPGSGNTIYF.